The 3 T cell receptor beta chains in this list originate from one sample, sequenced in a study of shared clonotypes between healthy human individuals. The assay was immunoSEQ multiplex PCR, and TCRdb's table has in-frame clones only and misses some. The table shows about 2 million clones, with around 96% occurring only once. Positively selected for CCR7, the CD45RO-negative cells used as naive CD8 cells excluded terminally differentiated effector memory CD45RA+ cells. The material sequenced was naive CD8+ T cells sorted from blood. The receptors were sampled from a young man in good health.

V and J are TRBV5-1 and TRBJ1-2; TRBD1 agrees at 10 bases. With 2 bases clipped from V and 6 bases from J, the junction kept 4 bases outside the gene matches. The CDR3 is 14 amino acids. CDR1 is SGHRS, CDR2 YFSETQ, per germline. CDR3 protein: CASSFQGQGDGYTF. In DNA form, the CDR3 reads TGCGCCAGCAGCTTCCAAGGACAGGGGGATGGCTACACCTTC.

The CDR3 loop is CASSLIAGGSTGELFF. CDR3 DNA sequence: TGTGCCAGCAGTTTAATAGCGGGGGGCAGCACCGGGGAGCTGTTTTTT. This sequence joins TRBV27 and TRBJ2-2, with TRBD2 matching 10 bases. This CDR3 comprises 16 residues. Per germline, CDR1 MNHEY and CDR2 SMNVEV (reference sequence). Trimming removed 2 bases from V and 4 bases from J; junction bases left unmatched: 4.

This CDR3 reads CASSQDPQVEQYF. The CDR3 DNA is TGTGCCAGCAGCCAAGATCCCCAGGTGGAGCAGTACTTC. The chain is built from TRBV4-2 and TRBJ2-7; no clear D. CDR3 length equals 13 residues. The V and J ends lost 0 bases and 7 bases respectively, with 10 bases between them. Germline CDR1 reads LGHNA; CDR2 reads YNFKEQ.